Shown below are 24 T cell receptor beta chains from a single sample sequenced in a study of blood T cell repertoires in COVID-19. Some clones are missing from TCRdb's copy, which holds only in-frame ones; the method was immunoSEQ multiplex PCR. The sample has around 250,000 clones, around 90% seen once; the top ten hold 0.94%. The sequenced sample was peripheral blood. The receptors derive from a woman in her thirties or forties who had recovered from COVID-19.

Comments on this clone: A read error may account for a junction end that differs from germline. V usage is TRBV7-2 and J usage is TRBJ2-7; 8 nucleotides match TRBD2. CDR3 size: 17 residues. Germline-derived CDR1 and CDR2 are SGHTA and FQGNSA. Here the CDR3 reads CASRLAPSGYLSYEQYF. The CDR3 DNA sequence: TGTGCCAGCAGGTTAGCCCCTAGCGGGTACCTCTCCTACGAGCAGTACTTC.

V and J are TRBV19 and TRBJ1-2; 7 bases are shared with TRBD1. Per the germline V gene, CDR1 is LNHDA and CDR2 is SQIVND (reference sequence). Trimming removed 5 bases from V and 2 bases from J; junction bases left unmatched: 5. The CDR3 is made up of 14 amino acids. In DNA, the CDR3 is TGTGCCAGTAGTGGACAGACAGGGAACTATGGCTACACCTTC. Its translation is CASSGQTGNYGYTF. The full variable domain, its missing parts supplied by reference TRBV19 and TRBJ1-2, is DGGITQSPKYLFRKEGQNVTLSCEQNLNHDAMYWYRQDPGQGLRLIYYSQIVNDFQKGDIAEGYSVSREKKESFPLTVTSAQKNPTAFYLCASSGQTGNYGYTFGSGTRLTVV.

The chain combines TRBV18 with TRBJ2-2; TRBD1 matches 9 bases. J lost 4 bases, V lost 6 bases, and 6 bases had no gene match. The germline V gene encodes CDR1 KGHSH and CDR2 LQKENI. This CDR3 is 15 amino acids long. The CDR3, as DNA: TGTGCCAGCTCTTCCGGGACAGGGTCCACCGGGGAGCTGTTTTTT. Translating gives CASSSGTGSTGELFF.

The chain has TRBV28 and TRBJ1-2; D perhaps matches TRBD1 (5 bases). CDR1 and CDR2 from the germline V gene are MDHEN and SYDVKM. Trimming took 7 bases from V and 7 from J, leaving 19 bases between them. The CDR3 loop spans 14 amino acids. CDR3 in amino acids: CASTPSTLTGGYTF. CDR3 DNA sequence: TGTGCCAGCACCCCCAGTACATTAACAGGTGGCTACACCTTC.

Concerning this clone: One end of the junction varies from germline; a read error may be responsible. J is TRBJ2-4 and V is TRBV6-1; TRBD2 matches 15 bases. The CDR3 has 13 amino acids. Germline V gives CDR1 MNHNS, CDR2 SASEGT. Here the CDR3 reads CASSEGGTSGRNF. The DNA of the CDR3 is TGTGCCAGCAGTGAAGGAGGGACTAGCGGGAGGAACTTC.

This chain uses TRBV7-9 with TRBJ2-7; 9 bases line up with TRBD1. Trimming cost V 10 bases and J 2 bases; bases outside gene matches: 6. Germline V gene sequence: CDR1 SEHNR, CDR2 FQNEAQ (reference sequence). CDR3 length equals 13 residues. CDR3 protein: CAITGGGAYEQYF. The CDR3 bases are TGTGCCATCACAGGGGGCGGGGCCTACGAGCAGTACTTC. The complete variable domain, with remaining parts taken from reference TRBV7-9 and TRBJ2-7, reads DTGVSQNPRHKITKRGQNVTFRCDPISEHNRLYWYRQTLGQGPEFLTYFQNEAQLEKSRLLSDRFSAERPKGSFSTLEIQRTEQGDSAMYLCAITGGGAYEQYFGPGTRLTVT.

The chain recombines TRBV3-1 (or the pseudogene TRBV3-2) with TRBJ2-3, with 12 bases identical to TRBD2. CDR1 LGHDT and CDR2 YNNKEL come from the germline V gene (reference sequence). The J segment lost 6 bases and the V segment lost 0 bases, leaving 1 base of the junction unmatched. The CDR3 is 15 residues long. The CDR3 DNA reads TGTGCCAGCAGCCAAGAGACTAGCGGGAGTGATACGCAGTATTTT. Protein product: CASSQETSGSDTQYF.

The V and J genes are TRBV2 and TRBJ2-7; the D gene is possibly TRBD1 (6 bases). Looked up from germline, CDR1 is SNHLY and CDR2 is FYNNEI. The CDR3 runs 13 residues. Between the trimmed V and J ends, which lost 5 bases and 3 bases, there was a span of 11 bases. The CDR3 nucleotides read TGTGCCAGCAGTCAGGGACAAAACTACGAGCAGTACTTC. Protein sequence: CASSQGQNYEQYF.

In DNA, the CDR3 is TGTGCCTGGAGTTCGGGGAGCGGGGTGGCCGGGGAGCTGTTTTTT. Encoded protein: CAWSSGSGVAGELFF. The chain links TRBV30 to TRBJ2-2, with 7 bases fitting TRBD2. The CDR3 covers 15 residues. The trim removed 2 bases at V and 6 bases at J, leaving 9 bases unmatched. CDR1 and CDR2 from the germline V gene are GTSNPN and SVGIG (reference sequence).

The V call is TRBV14, the J call TRBJ2-2; 8 bases map to TRBD1. CDR3 size: 16 residues. After removal of 4 bases from V and 3 bases from J, the junction contained 7 bases not matched to a gene. Germline CDR1 is SGHDN and CDR2 is FVKESK. CDR3 residues: CASSPRTGTYTGELFF. Written as DNA, the CDR3 is TGTGCCAGCAGCCCCCGGACAGGGACGTACACCGGGGAGCTGTTTTTT. Full variable domain (missing parts from reference TRBV14 and TRBJ2-2): EAGVTQFPSHSVIEKGQTVTLRCDPISGHDNLYWYRRVMGKEIKFLLHFVKESKQDESGMPNNRFLAERTGGTYSTLKVQPAELEDSGVYFCASSPRTGTYTGELFFGEGSRLTVL.

DNA of the CDR3: TGTGCCAGCAGCACGACTAGAATAAACAATGAGCAGTTCTTC. Amino acid sequence: CASSTTRINNEQFF. This rearrangement joins TRBV11-3 to TRBJ2-1; perhaps TRBD2 as D (6 bases). CDR1 and CDR2 (germline): SGHNT, YENEEA. The V gene lost 5 bases and the J gene lost 5 bases, with 13 bases spanning the gap. CDR3 length: 14 amino acids.

This clone appeared once. This chain links TRBV30 with TRBJ1-4; D is unresolved. From germline, CDR1 is GTSNPN and CDR2 SVGIG (reference sequence). The ends were cut back, 0 bases at V and 5 bases at J, with 16 bases in the middle. There are 16 residues in the CDR3. CDR3 DNA sequence: TGTGCCTGGAGTGTAGACCCCTTGGCAGGAAATGAAAAACTGTTTTTT. Translating gives CAWSVDPLAGNEKLFF. The full variable domain, its missing parts supplied by reference TRBV30 and TRBJ1-4, is SQTIHQWPATLVQPVGSPLSLECTVEGTSNPNLYWYRQAAGRGLQLLFYSVGIGQISSEVPQNLSASRPQDRQFILSSKKLLLSDSGFYLCAWSVDPLAGNEKLFFGSGTQLSVL.

In its sample, this clone was seen a few times. This chain links TRBV28 with TRBJ1-5; D is perhaps TRBD1 (5 bases). The CDR3 is 15 residues long. Trimming cost V 4 bases and J 0 bases, with 10 bases left between them. CDR1 is MDHEN and CDR2 is SYDVKM in the germline V gene. Here the CDR3 DNA reads TGTGCCAGCAGTTCTGACAGTTATAGCAATCAGCCCCAGCATTTT. Residues: CASSSDSYSNQPQHF.

The J gene is TRBJ1-3, the V gene TRBV4-2, with 8 bases fitting TRBD1. Trimming took 2 bases from V and 2 from J; bases not matched to a gene: 5. The CDR3 runs to 16 residues. Germline CDR1 is LGHNA and CDR2 is YNFKEQ. The CDR3 DNA reads TGTGCCAGCAGCCAACTACGACAGGGGCCTGGAAACACCATATATTTT. Amino acids: CASSQLRQGPGNTIYF.

This chain connects TRBV27 to TRBJ2-2, with a possible D match to TRBD1 (6 bases). The CDR3 spans 13 residues. Germline V gene lookup returns CDR1 MNHEY and CDR2 SMNVEV (reference sequence). The V and J ends lost 5 bases and 3 bases respectively, with 7 bases between them. The CDR3 DNA follows: TGTGCCAGCAGTACAGGGTACACCGGGGAGCTGTTTTTT. Amino acid sequence: CASSTGYTGELFF.

The rearrangement joins TRBV23-1 to TRBJ2-7; D may be TRBD2 (7 bases). TRBV23-1 is known as an ORF, though its function is uncertain. There are 16 residues in the CDR3. Deletions cut 10 bases from V and 4 bases from J, with 26 bases between. CDR3 DNA: TGCGCCACCCCTGCAGGCCAGATTGGGGGGGCTTACGAGCAGTACTTC. Translating gives CATPAGQIGGAYEQYF.

The chain uses TRBV3-1 (or the pseudogene TRBV3-2) and TRBJ2-2; 10 bases are shared with TRBD2. The CDR3 totals 16 residues. The V gene's germline CDR1 is LGHDT and CDR2 YNNKEL (reference sequence). The J segment lost 7 bases and the V segment lost 3 bases, leaving 8 bases of the junction unmatched. Here the CDR3 DNA reads TGTGCCAGCAGCCAGTCTAGCGGGAGTGAGGTCGGGGAGCTGTTTTTT. Amino acids: CASSQSSGSEVGELFF.

The chain is built from TRBV29-1 and TRBJ1-2; 7 nucleotides agree with TRBD1. The germline CDR1 and CDR2 sequences are SQVTM and ANQGSEA. The trim removed 7 bases at V and 3 bases at J, leaving 11 bases unmatched. This CDR3 is built from 14 residues. CDR3 sequence reads: CSALDRAKDYGYTF. In DNA, the CDR3 is TGCAGCGCCCTTGACAGGGCCAAGGACTATGGCTACACCTTC.

The V and J genes are TRBV30 and TRBJ2-1, with 7 bases lining up with TRBD2. This CDR3 comprises 17 residues. The germline V gene encodes CDR1 GTSNPN and CDR2 SVGIG (reference sequence). The J segment lost 0 bases and the V segment lost 0 bases, leaving 8 bases of the junction unmatched. The chain's CDR3 is CAWSVWLAASSYNEQFF. The DNA of the CDR3 is TGTGCCTGGAGTGTATGGCTAGCGGCAAGCTCCTACAATGAGCAGTTCTTC.

The chain is built from TRBV7-3 and TRBJ2-2; weak D call: TRBD2 (6 bases). This CDR3 spans 13 amino acids. CDR1 and CDR2 from the germline V gene are SGHTA and FQGTGA. Trimming shortened V by 3 bases and J by 4 bases, and 6 bases separated the two germline ends. CDR3 region: CASSFGGTGELFF. Written as DNA, the CDR3 is TGTGCCAGCAGCTTCGGGGGCACCGGGGAGCTGTTTTTT.

The genes are TRBV7-9 and TRBJ1-6, with 7 bases aligning to TRBD1. Germline V CDR1 and CDR2: SEHNR, FQNEAQ (reference sequence). The CDR3 contains 14 residues. The V gene end was trimmed by 8 bases and the J gene end by 7 bases; junction bases not matched to a gene: 8. The DNA of the CDR3 is TGTGCCAGCGGGGACAGTTCCACCAATTCACCCCTCCACTTT. This translates into CASGDSSTNSPLHF.

The rearrangement links TRBV7-9 to TRBJ2-7; D unclear. Germline CDR1 is SEHNR and CDR2 is FQNEAQ (reference sequence). The CDR3 length is 11 residues. V was cut by 4 bases and J by 3 bases, with 4 bases left in between. The CDR3 reads CASSSIYEQYF. In DNA form, the CDR3 reads TGTGCCAGCAGCTCAATCTACGAGCAGTACTTC.

CDR3 protein: CASSQDLNGLADYEQYF. CDR3 nucleotide sequence: TGTGCCAGCAGCCAAGATCTCAATGGGCTAGCGGACTACGAGCAGTACTTC. This rearrangement joins TRBV4-2 to TRBJ2-7, with TRBD2 matching over 7 bases. CDR1 LGHNA and CDR2 YNFKEQ come from the germline V gene. Trimming cost V 0 bases and J 3 bases; bases outside gene matches: 11. The CDR3 has 17 amino acids.

This clone was recorded a few times. The rearrangement joins TRBV5-1 to TRBJ2-5; tentative D call: TRBD1 (6 bases). Germline CDR1 and CDR2: SGHRS and YFSETQ. CDR3 length equals 14 residues. V was clipped by 4 bases and J by 5 bases, with 15 bases between them. The CDR3 DNA is TGCGCCAGCAGCGCCTTACAGGGAGAGGAGACCCAGTACTTC. As protein: CASSALQGEETQYF.